This T cell receptor (beta chain) was retrieved from a study of human T cells and chemical hapten exposure. Study-level background: In the sensitization step, 2% DPC was placed on about 2 cm by about 2 cm of upper inner arm skin. TCR yields differed between samples (mainly from small differences in pooled library volume). While the approximately 25-week study was under way, patients received diphenylcyclopropenone on the scalp every week.

This clonotype has a handful of counts. The CDR3 is 13 amino acids. CDR1 is MDHEN, CDR2 SYDVKM, per germline. Trimming pared 3 bases from V and 8 bases from J, leaving 13 bases between. Source study methods: Samples contained a median of approximately 100,000 TCRs, with a range of 23,224 to 690,600. TCRdb used MiXCR to reprocess the RACE reads, holding one entry per CDR3 protein. TCRdb's processing, not the study's, gives the V and J calls here. The profile shows almost 40,000 distinct CDR3 sequences, over 7.5% of them singletons. Time point specified: patch test 3, about 24 weeks after DPC sensitization. Described treatment: therapeutic diphenylcyclopropenone sensitization with weekly scalp DPC. Before extraction, the whole blood was not fractionated, and total RNA was taken from it.

The rearrangement uses TRBV28 and TRBJ1-2, with D maybe TRBD1 (6 bases). The sequence was collected from a man aged 45-65 years with alopecia areata. Some clones in this sample may be carry-over from other donors' samples. This sample comprised whole blood, obtained in connection with sensitization to the hapten diphenylcyclopropenone (DPC). In nucleotides, the CDR3 is TGTGCCAGCAGTTTCCGGGACAACCGAGGCTACACCTTC. It translates to CASSFRDNRGYTF.